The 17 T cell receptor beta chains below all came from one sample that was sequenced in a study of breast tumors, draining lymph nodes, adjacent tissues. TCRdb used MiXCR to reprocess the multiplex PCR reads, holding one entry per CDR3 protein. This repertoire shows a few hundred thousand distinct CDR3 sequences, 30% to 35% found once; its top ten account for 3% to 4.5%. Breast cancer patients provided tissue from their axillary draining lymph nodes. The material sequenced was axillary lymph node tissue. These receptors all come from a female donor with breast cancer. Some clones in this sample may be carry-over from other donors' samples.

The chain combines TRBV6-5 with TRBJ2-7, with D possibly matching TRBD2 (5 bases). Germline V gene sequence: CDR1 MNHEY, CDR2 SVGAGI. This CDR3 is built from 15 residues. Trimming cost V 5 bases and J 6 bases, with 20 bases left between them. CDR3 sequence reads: CASSQRLWPSGEQYF. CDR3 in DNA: TGTGCCAGCAGTCAGCGACTATGGCCGTCCGGCGAGCAGTACTTC.

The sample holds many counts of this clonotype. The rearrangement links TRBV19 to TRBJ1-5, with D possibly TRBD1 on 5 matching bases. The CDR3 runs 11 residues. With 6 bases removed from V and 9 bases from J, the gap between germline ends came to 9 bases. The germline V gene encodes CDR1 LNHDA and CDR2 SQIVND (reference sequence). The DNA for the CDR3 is TGTGCCAGTAGCACGGGGGGGCCCCAGCATTTT. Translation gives CASSTGGPQHF.

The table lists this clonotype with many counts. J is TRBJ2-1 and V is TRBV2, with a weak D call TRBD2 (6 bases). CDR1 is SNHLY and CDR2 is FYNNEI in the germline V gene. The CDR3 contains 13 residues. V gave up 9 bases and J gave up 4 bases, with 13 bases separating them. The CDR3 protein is CASIQGLYNEQFF. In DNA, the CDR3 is TGTGCCAGTATCCAGGGACTTTACAATGAGCAGTTCTTC.

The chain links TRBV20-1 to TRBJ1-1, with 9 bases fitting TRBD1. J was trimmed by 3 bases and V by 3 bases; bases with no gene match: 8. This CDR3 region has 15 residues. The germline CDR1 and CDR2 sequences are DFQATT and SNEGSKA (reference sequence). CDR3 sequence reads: CSARPGQGSYTEAFF. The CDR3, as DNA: TGCAGTGCTAGGCCGGGACAGGGATCATACACTGAAGCTTTCTTT.

CDR3 coding DNA: TGCAGTGCCCGGACAGGGGGAGAATTGTTCTTC. Protein product: CSARTGGELFF. The gene calls are TRBV20-1 and TRBJ2-1; TRBD1 aligns across 10 bases. CDR1 is DFQATT, CDR2 SNEGSKA, per germline (reference sequence). The J segment lost 15 bases and the V segment lost 6 bases, leaving 8 bases of the junction unmatched. This CDR3 spans 11 amino acids.

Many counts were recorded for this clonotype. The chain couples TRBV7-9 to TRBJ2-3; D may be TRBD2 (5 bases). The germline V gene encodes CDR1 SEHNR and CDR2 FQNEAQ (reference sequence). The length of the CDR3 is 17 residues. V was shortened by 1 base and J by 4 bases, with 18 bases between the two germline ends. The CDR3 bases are TGTGCCAGCAGCTTAGACCTTAGCCCGAAGGGAGCAGATACGCAGTATTTT. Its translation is CASSLDLSPKGADTQYF.

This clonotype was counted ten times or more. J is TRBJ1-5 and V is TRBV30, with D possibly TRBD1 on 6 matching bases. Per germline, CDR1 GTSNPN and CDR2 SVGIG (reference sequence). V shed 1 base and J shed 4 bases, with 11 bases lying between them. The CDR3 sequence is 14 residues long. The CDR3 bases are TGTGCCTGGAGTGGAGGGACAAATAATCAGCCCCAGCATTTT. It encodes CAWSGGTNNQPQHF.

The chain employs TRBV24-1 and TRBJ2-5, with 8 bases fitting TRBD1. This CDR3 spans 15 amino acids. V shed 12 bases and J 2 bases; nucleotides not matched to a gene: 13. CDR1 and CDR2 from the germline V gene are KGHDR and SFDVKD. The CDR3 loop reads CAAVRGQAPQETQYF. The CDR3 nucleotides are TGTGCCGCCGTCCGGGGACAGGCTCCACAAGAGACCCAGTACTTC.

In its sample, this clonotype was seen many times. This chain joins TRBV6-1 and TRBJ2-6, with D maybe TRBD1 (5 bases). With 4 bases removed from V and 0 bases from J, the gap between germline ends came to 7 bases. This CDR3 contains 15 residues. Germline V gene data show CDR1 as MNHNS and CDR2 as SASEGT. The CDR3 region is CASSADSSGANVLTF. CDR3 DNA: TGTGCCAGCAGTGCTGACAGCTCTGGGGCCAACGTCCTGACTTTC.

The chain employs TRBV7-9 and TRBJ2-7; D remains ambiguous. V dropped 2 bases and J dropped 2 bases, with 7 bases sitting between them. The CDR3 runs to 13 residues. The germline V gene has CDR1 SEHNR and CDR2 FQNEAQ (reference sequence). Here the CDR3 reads CASSLWGTYEQYF. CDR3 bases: TGTGCCAGCAGCTTATGGGGAACCTACGAGCAGTACTTC.

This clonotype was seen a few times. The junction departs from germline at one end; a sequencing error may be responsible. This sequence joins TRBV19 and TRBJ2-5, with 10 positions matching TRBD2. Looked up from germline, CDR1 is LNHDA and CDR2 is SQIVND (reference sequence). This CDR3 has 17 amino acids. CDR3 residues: CASSIGVSGGFQETQSF. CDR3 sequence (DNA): TGTGCCAGTAGTATAGGGGTTAGCGGGGGGTTCCAAGAGACCCAGTCCTTC.

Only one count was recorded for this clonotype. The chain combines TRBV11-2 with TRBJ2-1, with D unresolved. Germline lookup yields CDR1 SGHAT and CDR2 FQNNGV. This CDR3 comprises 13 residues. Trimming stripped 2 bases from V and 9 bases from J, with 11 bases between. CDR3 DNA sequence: TGTGCCAGCAGCTTATCAGGCAGCACTGAGCAGTTCTTC. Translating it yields CASSLSGSTEQFF.

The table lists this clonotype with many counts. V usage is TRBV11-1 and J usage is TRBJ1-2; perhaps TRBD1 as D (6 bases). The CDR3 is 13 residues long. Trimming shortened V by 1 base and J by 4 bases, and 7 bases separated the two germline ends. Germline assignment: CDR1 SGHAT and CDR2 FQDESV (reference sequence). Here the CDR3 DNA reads TGTGCCAGCAGCTTAGAAGGGGGCTATGGCTACACCTTC. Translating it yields CASSLEGGYGYTF.

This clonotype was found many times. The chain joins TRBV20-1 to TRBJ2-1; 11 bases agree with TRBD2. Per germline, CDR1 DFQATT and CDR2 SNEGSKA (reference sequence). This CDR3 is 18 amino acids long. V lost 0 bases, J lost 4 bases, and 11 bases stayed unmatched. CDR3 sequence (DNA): TGCAGTGCTAGAGATCGTCGGGCTAGCGGGGGGACGTACAATGAGCAGTTCTTC. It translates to CSARDRRASGGTYNEQFF.

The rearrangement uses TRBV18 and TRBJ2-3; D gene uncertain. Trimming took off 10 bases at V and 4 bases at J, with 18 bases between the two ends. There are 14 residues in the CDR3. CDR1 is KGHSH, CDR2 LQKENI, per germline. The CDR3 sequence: CATTGVLGSDTQYF. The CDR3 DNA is TGTGCCACCACCGGTGTTTTGGGGTCAGATACGCAGTATTTT.

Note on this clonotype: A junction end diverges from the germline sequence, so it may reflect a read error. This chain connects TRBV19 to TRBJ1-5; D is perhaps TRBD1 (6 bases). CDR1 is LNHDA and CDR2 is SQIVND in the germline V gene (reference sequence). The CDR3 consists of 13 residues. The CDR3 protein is CASSTVQGQPQHF. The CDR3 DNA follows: TGCGCCAGTAGTACTGTACAGGGACAGCCCCAGCATTTT. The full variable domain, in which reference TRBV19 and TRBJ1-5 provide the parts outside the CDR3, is DGGITQSPKYLFRKEGQNVTLSCEQNLNHDAMYWYRQDPGQGLRLIYYSQIVNDFQKGDIAEGYSVSREKKESFPLTVTSAQKNPTAFYLCASSTVQGQPQHFGDGTRLSIL.

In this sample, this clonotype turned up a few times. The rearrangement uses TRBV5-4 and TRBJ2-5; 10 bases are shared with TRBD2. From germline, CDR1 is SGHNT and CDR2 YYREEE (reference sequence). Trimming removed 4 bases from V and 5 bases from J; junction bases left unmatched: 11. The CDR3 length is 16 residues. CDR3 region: CASSPIGSSGRETQYF. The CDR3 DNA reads TGTGCCAGCAGCCCGATCGGGAGTAGCGGGAGGGAGACCCAGTACTTC.